Listed here are 8 T cell receptor beta chains from one sample, sequenced in a study of response to subunit inactivated influenza vaccine. TCRdb reprocessed the RT-PCR reads with MiXCR, giving one entry per CDR3 protein. The repertoire holds 490,000 or so distinct CDR3 sequences, with approximately 7.7% as singletons. This material consisted of PBMCs from blood, taken about 24 months after vaccination. These receptors were taken from a man in his fifties or sixties who received an inactivated influenza vaccine.

The chain joins TRBV10-3 to TRBJ2-1, with 9 bases that match TRBD1. The CDR3 contains 14 residues. Germline CDR1 ENHRY, CDR2 SYGVKD. Unmatched junction bases numbered 3, after V lost 4 bases and J lost 5 bases. The CDR3 sequence: CAISGGQGNNEQFF. The CDR3 DNA reads TGTGCCATCAGTGGGGGACAGGGTAACAATGAGCAGTTCTTC.

This clonotype was observed a handful of times. This chain joins TRBV7-6 and TRBJ2-5, with 8 nucleotides matching TRBD2. J was trimmed by 4 bases and V by 1 base; bases with no gene match: 5. The germline V gene has CDR1 SGHVS and CDR2 FNYEAQ. The CDR3 is 15 residues long. The CDR3 coding sequence is TGTGCCAGCAGCTTAGAGTCTAGCGGGTCAGAGACCCAGTACTTC. It yields the protein CASSLESSGSETQYF.

Concerning this clonotype itself: Relative to the germline gene, one junction end is altered; a read error may explain this. This chain uses TRBV6-5 with TRBJ2-7; 7 bases line up with TRBD1. Germline CDR1 is MNHEY and CDR2 is SVGAGI. The CDR3 is 14 amino acids. The CDR3 here is CSSSYPTGSYEQYF. In DNA form, the CDR3 reads TGTTCCAGCAGTTACCCGACAGGGTCCTACGAGCAGTACTTC.

V usage is TRBV4-3 and J usage is TRBJ2-1; the match to TRBD1 covers 8 bases. From germline, CDR1 is LGHNA and CDR2 YSLEER. The CDR3 extends over 14 amino acids. Trimming cost V 2 bases and J 9 bases; bases outside gene matches: 6. CDR3 nucleotide sequence: TGCGCCAGCAGCCAAATTGACAGGGGCGGTGAGCAGTTCTTC. This codes for CASSQIDRGGEQFF.

The chain has TRBV20-1 and TRBJ2-7, with 7 bases lining up with TRBD1. This CDR3 spans 17 amino acids. V dropped 0 bases and J dropped 0; count of bases not matched to a gene: 11. Germline CDR1 and CDR2: DFQATT and SNEGSKA (reference sequence). In DNA form, the CDR3 reads TGCAGTGCTAGAGATGTACCGGGACAGATGACCTCCTACGAGCAGTACTTC. Residues: CSARDVPGQMTSYEQYF.

This clonotype was counted ten times or more. The rearrangement links TRBV29-1 to TRBJ2-3; TRBD2 matches 10 bases. In germline, CDR1 is SQVTM, CDR2 ANQGSEA. CDR3 length: 15 residues. The J segment lost 3 bases and the V segment lost 7 bases, leaving 10 bases of the junction unmatched. The CDR3 nucleotides are TGCAGCGCCGTCGGAATAGCGGGAGGTACAGATACGCAGTATTTT. The encoded protein is CSAVGIAGGTDTQYF.

The sample holds a few counts of this clonotype. The rearrangement uses TRBV20-1 and TRBJ2-3; TRBD1 is a possible D gene (6 bases). The CDR3 is 15 residues long. CDR1 and CDR2 (germline): DFQATT, SNEGSKA (reference sequence). The V gene lost 1 base and the J gene lost 5 bases, with 16 bases spanning the gap. This CDR3 reads CSARGDRHSVDTQYF. Here the CDR3 DNA reads TGCAGTGCTAGAGGCGACAGGCATAGTGTAGATACGCAGTATTTT.

This clonotype was recorded a few times. The chain employs TRBV5-6 and TRBJ2-7; D may correspond to TRBD1 or TRBD2 (5 bases each). The CDR3 length is 13 residues. The V end was cut by 2 bases, the J end by 4 bases, with 10 bases between. Germline CDR1 reads SGHDT; CDR2 reads YYEEEE. The CDR3 reads CASSFSREYEQYF. CDR3 in DNA: TGTGCCAGCAGCTTCTCCAGGGAGTACGAGCAGTACTTC.